This T cell receptor beta chain was recovered during a study of cytomegalovirus exposure and HLA in healthy donors. Comment on this clone: Antigen specificity is unknown.

The PCR ran on 60 Vbeta and 13 Jbeta primers. The method was immunoSEQ multiplex PCR; TCRdb's version includes in-frame clones alone and lacks a portion of them. The sample contains over 100,000 clones, around three quarters of which appear only once. V lost 1 base to trimming and J lost 2 bases, with 10 bases between them. There are 14 residues in the CDR3. Per the germline V gene, CDR1 is SGHRS and CDR2 is YFSETQ. Study-level points and caveats: According to an earlier analysis, most TCR beta V segments yielded productive rearrangements about 87% or about 30% of the time.

Material for sequencing was PBMCs. This TCR came from a woman in her 50s in good health and CMV-seropositive. The chain recombines TRBV5-1 with TRBJ2-7; possible D gene TRBD2, 6 bases. Here the CDR3 DNA reads TGCGCCAGCAGCTTGTCGGGCGGGACCTACGAGCAGTACTTC. Protein sequence: CASSLSGGTYEQYF. Together with reference TRBV5-1 and TRBJ2-7, the CDR3 gives the full variable domain: KAGVTQTPRYLIKTRGQQVTLSCSPISGHRSVSWYQQTPGQGLQFLFEYFSETQRNKGNFPGRFSGRQFSNSRSEMNVSTLELGDSALYLCASSLSGGTYEQYFGPGTRLTVT.